A single sample is the source of the 32 T cell receptor beta chains below, sequenced in a study of chemoradiotherapy in HPV16-positive cancers. Some clones are missing from TCRdb's copy, which holds only in-frame ones; the method was immunoSEQ multiplex PCR. Altogether about 7,000 clones are present, about nine tenths being singletons, with the ten largest covering 2.5%. Source: tumor tissue, taken from a patient who underwent chemoradiotherapy. The receptors stem from a human donor with HPV-associated anogenital cancer.

The chain is built from TRBV6-4 and TRBJ2-3; D is unclear. The germline V and J ends were trimmed by 3 bases and 3 bases, with 10 bases remaining between them. CDR1 and CDR2 (germline): MRHNA, SNTAGT. CDR3 size: 14 residues. CDR3 DNA: TGTGCCAGCAGTGAAGTTTTATTTACAGATACGCAGTATTTT. Its translation: CASSEVLFTDTQYF.

This chain links TRBV18 with TRBJ2-7; no clear D gene. Deletions cut 8 bases from V and 7 bases from J, with 21 bases between. Germline values: CDR1 KGHSH, CDR2 LQKENI. The CDR3 spans 14 residues. This chain's CDR3 is CASREDGANSEQYF. Here the CDR3 DNA reads TGTGCCAGCAGGGAAGACGGTGCGAACTCGGAGCAGTACTTC.

The CDR3 coding sequence is TGCGCCAGCAGCTTATTAGCGGGAGGAGATAATGAGCAGTTCTTC. This encodes CASSLLAGGDNEQFF. J is TRBJ2-1 and V is TRBV5-1, with TRBD2 matching over 10 bases. CDR3 length equals 15 residues. The germline V gene encodes CDR1 SGHRS and CDR2 YFSETQ. The V and J ends lost 2 bases and 7 bases, in that order; junction bases with no gene match: 6.

This chain connects TRBV4-1 to TRBJ2-3; 11 bases align to TRBD2. Germline V gene sequence: CDR1 MGHRA, CDR2 YSYEKL. The CDR3 has 17 amino acids. V was clipped by 1 base and J by 5 bases; unmatched bases: 8. The chain's CDR3 is CASSQVISGRAGDTQYF. The CDR3 DNA is TGCGCCAGCAGCCAAGTTATTAGCGGGAGGGCCGGAGATACGCAGTATTTT.

This chain links TRBV30 with TRBJ1-1; TRBD1 might be the D (5 bases). The CDR3 loop spans 11 amino acids. Germline assignment: CDR1 GTSNPN and CDR2 SVGIG (reference sequence). The ends were cut back, 8 bases at V and 1 base at J, with 8 bases in the middle. The CDR3 sequence is CALGENTEAFF. The CDR3 bases are TGTGCCCTAGGGGAGAACACTGAAGCTTTCTTT.

The chain uses TRBV7-3 and TRBJ2-1; D might be TRBD1 or TRBD2, each matching 5 bases. The V gene's germline CDR1 is SGHTA and CDR2 FQGTGA. The CDR3 totals 13 residues. With 8 bases removed from V and 6 bases from J, the gap between germline ends came to 14 bases. This CDR3 reads CASGPGRLNEQFF. The CDR3 DNA reads TGTGCCAGCGGACCGGGACGCCTCAATGAGCAGTTCTTC.

The J gene is TRBJ2-1, the V gene TRBV10-1; D may be TRBD2 (6 bases). The germline V and J ends were trimmed by 2 bases and 8 bases, with 10 bases remaining between them. This CDR3 is built from 13 residues. Per the germline V gene, CDR1 is WNHNN and CDR2 is SYGVQD (reference sequence). DNA of the CDR3: TGCGCCAGCAGTGAGGCCAGGGAGGATGAGCAGTTCTTC. Translated, it gives CASSEAREDEQFF.

The V gene is TRBV27, the J gene TRBJ1-2; TRBD1 might be the D (5 bases). The germline V gene encodes CDR1 MNHEY and CDR2 SMNVEV (reference sequence). Trimming stripped 6 bases from V and 7 bases from J, with 15 bases between. The CDR3 runs to 13 residues. CDR3 sequence reads: CASRDRGLSGYTF. Written as DNA, the CDR3 is TGTGCCAGCAGGGACCGGGGGTTAAGTGGCTACACCTTC.

The CDR3 DNA reads TGTGCCACCAGCAGGAGGGGTGAGACTAATGAAAAACTGTTTTTT. Amino acid sequence: CATSRRGETNEKLFF. The chain couples TRBV15 to TRBJ1-4, with D possibly matching TRBD1 (5 bases). The ends were cut back, 3 bases at V and 2 bases at J, with 10 bases in the middle. The germline gives CDR1 LNHNV, CDR2 YYDKDF (reference sequence). The CDR3 extends over 15 amino acids.

V usage is TRBV5-1 and J usage is TRBJ1-1; TRBD1 might be the D (5 bases). The CDR3 has 15 residues. CDR1 is SGHRS, CDR2 YFSETQ, per germline. Trimming stripped 4 bases from V and 0 bases from J, with 13 bases between. For the CDR3, the DNA is TGCGCCAGCAGCGTCGGGGCTACCCTGAACACTGAAGCTTTCTTT. It encodes CASSVGATLNTEAFF. Full variable domain (missing parts from reference TRBV5-1 and TRBJ1-1): KAGVTQTPRYLIKTRGQQVTLSCSPISGHRSVSWYQQTPGQGLQFLFEYFSETQRNKGNFPGRFSGRQFSNSRSEMNVSTLELGDSALYLCASSVGATLNTEAFFGQGTRLTVV.

V and J are TRBV14 and TRBJ1-1; no firm D call. With 0 bases removed from V and 4 bases from J, the gap between germline ends came to 9 bases. Germline V gene sequence: CDR1 SGHDN, CDR2 FVKESK. The CDR3 consists of 14 residues. The CDR3 DNA sequence: TGTGCCAGCAGCCAAGAGGTCGCCGGCACTGAAGCTTTCTTT. Protein sequence: CASSQEVAGTEAFF.

J is TRBJ2-1 and V is TRBV7-3, with TRBD2 as a possible D gene (6 bases). The CDR3 has 17 amino acids. Trimming stripped 1 base from V and 3 bases from J, with 16 bases between. CDR1 and CDR2 from the germline V gene are SGHTA and FQGTGA. This CDR3 is CASSLNPGAGNYNEQFF. The CDR3 DNA sequence: TGTGCCAGCAGCTTAAACCCCGGTGCGGGAAACTACAATGAGCAGTTCTTC.

V usage is TRBV12-5 and J usage is TRBJ1-4; unclear D gene. The germline gives CDR1 LGHNT, CDR2 FRNRAP. The CDR3 sequence is 13 residues long. In DNA, the CDR3 is TGTGCAACATCTCCGGGAGGTAATGAAAAACTGTTTTTT. It is translated as CATSPGGNEKLFF.

The chain uses TRBV7-8 and TRBJ1-1; 8 nucleotides line up with TRBD1. The V and J ends lost 5 bases and 7 bases, in that order; junction bases with no gene match: 6. Germline assignment: CDR1 SGHVS and CDR2 FQNEAQ. CDR3 length: 13 residues. The CDR3 loop is CASSKRTGFEAFF. Here the CDR3 DNA reads TGTGCCAGCAGCAAGAGGACAGGGTTTGAAGCTTTCTTT.

J is TRBJ2-4 and V is TRBV4-1; D remains ambiguous. CDR1 MGHRA and CDR2 YSYEKL come from the germline V gene. V was pared by 0 bases and J by 10 bases, with 16 bases between. The CDR3 length is 15 residues. The CDR3 protein is CASSQDRALGMIQYF. Written as DNA, the CDR3 is TGCGCCAGCAGCCAAGATCGCGCCTTGGGGATGATTCAGTACTTC.

The chain has TRBV9 and TRBJ2-3; the match to TRBD1 covers 8 bases. Per germline, CDR1 SGDLS and CDR2 YYNGEE. After removal of 0 bases from V and 6 bases from J, the junction contained 0 bases not matched to a gene. The CDR3 consists of 13 residues. CDR3: CASSVGTGDTQYF. Here the CDR3 DNA reads TGTGCCAGCAGCGTAGGGACAGGGGATACGCAGTATTTT.

The chain couples TRBV14 to TRBJ2-3; D unclear. Germline lookup yields CDR1 SGHDN and CDR2 FVKESK. Trimming stripped 5 bases from V and 2 bases from J, with 17 bases between. This CDR3 spans 16 amino acids. CDR3 in amino acids: CASSTFSTTVTDTQYF. DNA of the CDR3: TGTGCCAGCAGCACATTTAGCACAACGGTCACAGATACGCAGTATTTT.

This rearrangement joins TRBV5-1 to TRBJ2-7; D is perhaps TRBD1 (5 bases). CDR1 and CDR2 from the germline V gene are SGHRS and YFSETQ. Trimming took 3 bases from V and 4 from J, leaving 17 bases between them. The CDR3 loop spans 15 amino acids. The CDR3 DNA reads TGCGCCAGCAGCTCCACCCCTGGGGCGGTTTACGAGCAGTACTTC. Its translation: CASSSTPGAVYEQYF.

The rearrangement uses TRBV5-4 and TRBJ2-2, with D unresolved. Germline V CDR1 and CDR2: SGHNT, YYREEE (reference sequence). Trimming removed 3 bases at V and 1 base at J, with 4 bases between. The CDR3 consists of 13 residues. DNA for the CDR3: TGTGCCAGCAGCTCTGGGAACACCGGGGAGCTGTTTTTT. Protein product: CASSSGNTGELFF.

This chain uses TRBV6-1 with TRBJ2-3; no clear D gene. The CDR3 runs to 12 residues. Trimming shortened V by 1 base and J by 13 bases, and 12 bases separated the two germline ends. Germline CDR1 MNHNS, CDR2 SASEGT. The CDR3 loop is CASSEVGRGKYF. For the CDR3, the DNA is TGTGCCAGCAGTGAAGTTGGGCGTGGGAAGTATTTT.

The V gene is TRBV6-1, the J gene TRBJ1-6; no firm D call. V shed 0 bases and J shed 7 bases, with 13 bases lying between them. Germline V gene sequence: CDR1 MNHNS, CDR2 SASEGT. The CDR3 has 16 amino acids. The CDR3 coding sequence is TGTGCCAGCAGTGAAGCGCCCGAAGGTTGGAATTCACCCCTCCACTTT. Translation gives CASSEAPEGWNSPLHF.

The DNA of the CDR3 is TGCGCCAGCAGCCAAGGTTGGGGACTAGCGGGAGCAGATACGCAGTATTTT. The encoded protein is CASSQGWGLAGADTQYF. V gene TRBV4-3 combines with J gene TRBJ2-3, with 14 positions matching TRBD2. This CDR3 has 17 residues. Germline CDR1 reads LGHNA; CDR2 reads YSLEER. J lost 4 bases, V lost 1 base, and 4 bases had no gene match.

This sequence joins TRBV27 and TRBJ2-3, with 7 bases aligning to TRBD2. CDR1 and CDR2 from the germline V gene are MNHEY and SMNVEV (reference sequence). V lost 8 bases and J lost 6; bases outside the gene matches: 14. This CDR3 is 15 amino acids long. CDR3 region: CASSRGASGVDTQYF. CDR3 nucleotides: TGTGCCAGCTCCCGCGGAGCTAGCGGAGTTGATACGCAGTATTTT.

The chain carries TRBV6-6 and TRBJ2-3; 8 nucleotides match TRBD2. This CDR3 spans 15 amino acids. The ends lost 2 bases at V and 6 bases at J; junction bases unmatched: 7. Germline V gives CDR1 MNHNY, CDR2 SVGAGI (reference sequence). This CDR3 reads CASSYGTSTWDTQYF. The DNA for the CDR3 is TGTGCCAGCAGTTACGGGACTAGTACTTGGGATACGCAGTATTTT.

The rearrangement uses TRBV11-2 and TRBJ2-7; 8 positions match TRBD2. V trimming: 5 bases; J trimming: 2 bases; junction bases outside the gene matches: 8. Germline V gene lookup returns CDR1 SGHAT and CDR2 FQNNGV. The CDR3 has 15 amino acids. The CDR3 spells CASSRAGGPAYEQYF. CDR3 nucleotide sequence: TGTGCCAGCAGCAGGGCGGGAGGTCCTGCCTACGAGCAGTACTTC.

This chain links TRBV30 with TRBJ2-2; no clear D gene. This CDR3 is built from 15 residues. Germline CDR1 is GTSNPN and CDR2 is SVGIG (reference sequence). The ends were cut back, 4 bases at V and 3 bases at J, with 15 bases in the middle. The CDR3 loop reads CAWTFRSGHTGELFF. The CDR3 coding sequence is TGTGCCTGGACCTTTCGCTCAGGTCACACCGGGGAGCTGTTTTTT.

This clone showed up just once. V gene TRBV19 combines with J gene TRBJ2-6; possibly TRBD1 or TRBD2 for D (5 bases each). Germline-derived CDR1 and CDR2 are LNHDA and SQIVND (reference sequence). Deletions cut 6 bases from V and 0 bases from J, with 12 bases between. This CDR3 has 16 amino acids. Here the CDR3 reads CASSWGPNSGANVLTF. CDR3 DNA sequence: TGTGCCAGTAGCTGGGGACCGAACTCTGGGGCCAACGTCCTGACTTTC.

The chain couples TRBV14 to TRBJ1-1, with D hard to call. V was pared by 2 bases and J by 4 bases, with 5 bases between. The CDR3 runs 12 residues. In germline, CDR1 is SGHDN, CDR2 FVKESK. CDR3 amino acids: CASSQISTEAFF. DNA for the CDR3: TGTGCCAGCAGCCAAATTTCCACTGAAGCTTTCTTT.

The V gene is TRBV18, the J gene TRBJ2-3; D call uncertain. V was trimmed by 2 bases and J by 6 bases, leaving 6 bases between them. The CDR3 totals 12 residues. Germline loops: CDR1 KGHSH, CDR2 LQKENI. CDR3 coding DNA: TGTGCCAGCTCACCAGTCAGGGATACGCAGTATTTT. Amino acids: CASSPVRDTQYF.

A single count supports this clone. The chain links TRBV6-6 to TRBJ2-7, with D perhaps TRBD2 (6 bases). V lost 0 bases and J lost 0, with 6 bases in between. This CDR3 is 14 amino acids long. The germline CDR1 and CDR2 sequences are MNHNY and SVGAGI (reference sequence). This CDR3 reads CASSYSRDSYEQYF. In DNA form, the CDR3 reads TGTGCCAGCAGTTACTCGCGGGACTCCTACGAGCAGTACTTC.

The CDR3 bases are TGCGCCAGCAGCTTACAGGGGGCAGATAATGAAAAACTGTTTTTT. This translates into CASSLQGADNEKLFF. J is TRBJ1-4 and V is TRBV5-1; TRBD1 aligns across 9 bases. CDR1 and CDR2 (germline): SGHRS, YFSETQ. This CDR3 is 15 amino acids long. V shed 2 bases and J 4 bases; nucleotides not matched to a gene: 3.

The chain recombines TRBV10-3 with TRBJ2-7, with D unclear. V lost 10 bases and J lost 3, with 25 bases in between. Germline lookup yields CDR1 ENHRY and CDR2 SYGVKD. The CDR3 is 16 residues long. CDR3 in amino acids: CATSDGRPSPNYEQYF. The CDR3 DNA reads as TGTGCCACCAGCGACGGGCGGCCCAGCCCAAACTACGAGCAGTACTTC.